This T cell receptor beta chain is from a study of T cell responses to AZD1222 COVID-19 vaccine. This table comes from immunoSEQ multiplex PCR, and its TCRdb copy is limited to in-frame clones, with some not included. The sample consists of some 130,000 clones, roughly 89% of them appearing once. This clone was recorded only once. The source is an adult in good health. Sequences were derived from peripheral blood, sampled on day 0 of AZD1222 vaccination.

Here the CDR3 DNA reads TGTGCCAGCAGAAACGACAGGTGGAACACTGAAGCTTTCTTT. Translated: CASRNDRWNTEAFF. The gene calls are TRBV28 and TRBJ1-1, with a weak D call TRBD1 (6 bases). The germline CDR1 and CDR2 sequences are MDHEN and SYDVKM. V was clipped by 6 bases and J by 1 base, with 12 bases between them. This CDR3 contains 14 residues.